The 8 T cell receptor beta chains given below trace back to one sample, sequenced in a study of blood T cell repertoires in COVID-19. The table came from immunoSEQ multiplex PCR; TCRdb's copy has only in-frame clones and leaves some out. Among 150,000 to 200,000 clones listed, approximately 79% were seen once. Sample: peripheral blood. Source of these receptors: an older woman with COVID-19, enrolled during active disease.

This chain joins TRBV7-3 and TRBJ2-5, with 8 bases fitting TRBD2. V was clipped by 1 base and J by 1 base; unmatched bases: 5. The germline gives CDR1 SGHTA, CDR2 FQGTGA. The CDR3 covers 16 residues. CDR3 in amino acids: CASSLKLAGLQETQYF. The CDR3 nucleotides read TGTGCCAGCAGCTTAAAGCTAGCGGGCCTCCAAGAGACCCAGTACTTC.

The V call is TRBV9, the J call TRBJ1-2; TRBD1 agrees at 7 bases. The CDR3 runs to 14 residues. Looked up from germline, CDR1 is SGDLS and CDR2 is YYNGEE. The junction had 3 bases not matched to a gene; V was cut back by 0 bases and J by 4 bases. For the CDR3, the DNA is TGTGCCAGCAGCGTAGAGGCAGGGGGCTATGGCTACACCTTC. Amino acid sequence: CASSVEAGGYGYTF.

The chain uses TRBV28 and TRBJ2-5; 8 nucleotides line up with TRBD1. Germline lookup yields CDR1 MDHEN and CDR2 SYDVKM. This CDR3 region has 15 residues. V was pared by 4 bases and J by 6 bases, with 10 bases of the junction left unmatched. The CDR3 is CASSSMDRAIQTQYF. In nucleotides, the CDR3 is TGTGCCAGCAGTTCGATGGACAGGGCCATACAGACCCAGTACTTC.

The chain couples TRBV27 to TRBJ1-6; 8 bases are shared with TRBD1. V trimming: 5 bases; J trimming: 0 bases; junction bases outside the gene matches: 6. The CDR3 is 17 residues long. From germline, CDR1 is MNHEY and CDR2 SMNVEV (reference sequence). The CDR3 coding sequence is TGTGCCAGCAGTCCGGGGACAGGTAGCTCCTATAATTCACCCCTCCACTTT. Translating it yields CASSPGTGSSYNSPLHF.

The V and J genes are TRBV2 and TRBJ1-4, with D maybe TRBD1 (5 bases). This CDR3 has 14 amino acids. Germline values: CDR1 SNHLY, CDR2 FYNNEI. V lost 6 bases to trimming and J lost 1 base, with 9 bases between them. The DNA of the CDR3 is TGTGCCAGCAGATTAGACAGAACTAATGAAAAACTGTTTTTT. Translating gives CASRLDRTNEKLFF. Full variable domain (remainder filled in from reference TRBV2 and TRBJ1-4): EPEVTQTPSHQVTQMGQEVILRCVPISNHLYFYWYRQILGQKVEFLVSFYNNEISEKSEIFDDQFSVERPDGSNFTLKIRSTKLEDSAMYFCASRLDRTNEKLFFGSGTQLSVL.

This chain uses TRBV20-1 with TRBJ2-7; D is uncertain. This CDR3 is built from 11 residues. Trimming left V 3 bases short and J 3 bases short, with 6 bases between. Germline-derived CDR1 and CDR2 are DFQATT and SNEGSKA (reference sequence). CDR3 protein: CSASSVYEQYF. The CDR3 nucleotides are TGCAGTGCTAGTTCTGTCTACGAGCAGTACTTC.

The chain has TRBV19 and TRBJ2-3, with TRBD1 as a possible D gene (6 bases). The CDR3 length is 15 residues. Germline V gives CDR1 LNHDA, CDR2 SQIVND (reference sequence). Trimming left V 4 bases short and J 1 base short, with 12 bases between. In DNA, the CDR3 is TGTGCCAGTAGTACCCAGGGGATCGGCACAGATACGCAGTATTTT. Translating it yields CASSTQGIGTDTQYF. The full variable domain, completed using reference TRBV19 and TRBJ2-3, is DGGITQSPKYLFRKEGQNVTLSCEQNLNHDAMYWYRQDPGQGLRLIYYSQIVNDFQKGDIAEGYSVSREKKESFPLTVTSAQKNPTAFYLCASSTQGIGTDTQYFGPGTRLTVL.

This clone has only a few counts. The chain joins TRBV28 to TRBJ2-1, with 8 bases aligning to TRBD2. V lost 1 base to trimming and J lost 0 bases; unmatched junction nucleotides: 17. Germline CDR1 MDHEN, CDR2 SYDVKM. The CDR3 has 21 amino acids. The CDR3 loop is CASSLSFGRGGRLSSYNEQFF. The DNA for the CDR3 is TGTGCCAGCAGTTTATCGTTCGGGAGGGGGGGCAGGTTAAGCTCCTACAATGAGCAGTTCTTC.